This T cell receptor beta chain appears in the sequencing data of a study of blood T cells in healthy people across ages. Trimming pared 6 bases from V and 12 bases from J, leaving 14 bases between. Germline V gives CDR1 LNHDA, CDR2 SQIVND (reference sequence). The CDR3 covers 11 residues. Next came a second PCR, run for about 6 to 12 cycles, which used a sample-barcoded 5' primer along with a J-beta primer mix. At least 2.5 million CDR3-containing paired-end reads were obtained per sample. TCRdb processed the 5' RACE reads anew with MiXCR; each CDR3 protein has one entry. Of 1,800,000 or so distinct CDR3 sequences in the sample, more than 35% are singletons; the top ten hold about 21%. Each sample yielded at least 6 million isolated PBMCs.

The chain employs TRBV19 and TRBJ1-1; D is perhaps TRBD1 (6 bases). Sequencing was performed on blood. The TCR was taken from a human donor in good health. The CDR3 sequence is CASRHQGRTFF. In nucleotides, the CDR3 is TGTGCCAGTAGACACCAGGGGAGAACTTTCTTT.